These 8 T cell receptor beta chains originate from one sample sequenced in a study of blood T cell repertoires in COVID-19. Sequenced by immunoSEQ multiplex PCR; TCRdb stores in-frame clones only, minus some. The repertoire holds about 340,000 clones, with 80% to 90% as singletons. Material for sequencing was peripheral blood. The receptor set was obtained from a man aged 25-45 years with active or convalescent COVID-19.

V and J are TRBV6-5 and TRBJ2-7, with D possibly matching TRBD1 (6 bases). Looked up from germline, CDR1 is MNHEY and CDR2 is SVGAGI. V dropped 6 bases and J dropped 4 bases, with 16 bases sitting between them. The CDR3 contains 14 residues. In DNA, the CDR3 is TGTGCCAGCAGAGCGACAGGCGTAGGGTACGAGCAGTACTTC. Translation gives CASRATGVGYEQYF.

The CDR3 coding sequence is TGTGCCAGTAGTGACACAGCAAATTCACCCCTCCACTTT. Residues: CASSDTANSPLHF. The chain recombines TRBV19 with TRBJ1-6; D is uncertain. Germline assignment: CDR1 LNHDA and CDR2 SQIVND (reference sequence). V shed 5 bases and J shed 7 bases, with 9 bases lying between them. This CDR3 comprises 13 residues.

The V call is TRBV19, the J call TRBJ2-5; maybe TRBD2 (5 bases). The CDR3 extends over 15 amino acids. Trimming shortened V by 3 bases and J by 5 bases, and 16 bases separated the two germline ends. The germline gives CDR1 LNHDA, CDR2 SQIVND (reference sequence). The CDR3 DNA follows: TGTGCCAGTAGTATTGGAGGAGCGCAACGGGAGACCCAGTACTTC. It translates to CASSIGGAQRETQYF.

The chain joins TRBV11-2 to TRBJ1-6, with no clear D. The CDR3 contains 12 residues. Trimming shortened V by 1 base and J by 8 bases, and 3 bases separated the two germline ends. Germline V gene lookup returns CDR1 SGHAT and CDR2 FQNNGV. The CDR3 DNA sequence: TGTGCCAGCAGCTTAGCCGATTCACCCCTCCACTTT. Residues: CASSLADSPLHF.

CDR3 DNA sequence: TGTGCCGGGGCCTTTTGTGGGGTGGCTGAAGCTTTCTTT. Translated: CAGAFCGVAEAFF. The V gene is TRBV21-1, the J gene TRBJ1-1; no DNA check was done on the table's D call, TRBD1. TRBV21-1 is reported as a pseudogene. This CDR3 has 13 amino acids.

As DNA, the CDR3 is TGTGCCACCAGTGATCCCCTAGCGGACAGGGGTTACGAGCAGTACTTC. Its translation: CATSDPLADRGYEQYF. This rearrangement joins TRBV24-1 to TRBJ2-7; 9 bases are shared with TRBD1. The CDR3 totals 16 residues. Germline lookup yields CDR1 KGHDR and CDR2 SFDVKD. Unmatched junction bases numbered 9, after V lost 3 bases and J lost 4 bases.

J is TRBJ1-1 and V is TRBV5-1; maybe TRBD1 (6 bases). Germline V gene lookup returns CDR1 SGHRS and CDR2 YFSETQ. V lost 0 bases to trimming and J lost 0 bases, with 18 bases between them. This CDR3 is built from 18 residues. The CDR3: CASSLDSGGARMNTEAFF. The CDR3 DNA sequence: TGCGCCAGCAGCTTGGACAGTGGGGGGGCCCGAATGAACACTGAAGCTTTCTTT.

CDR3 amino acids: CASKGGLASADTQYF. The CDR3 bases are TGTGCCAGCAAGGGGGGACTAGCGTCTGCAGATACGCAGTATTTT. This chain uses TRBV14 with TRBJ2-3, with TRBD2 matching over 10 bases. With 7 bases clipped from V and 4 bases from J, the junction kept 8 bases outside the gene matches. The germline V gene has CDR1 SGHDN and CDR2 FVKESK. The CDR3 consists of 15 residues. Filled out from reference TRBV14 and TRBJ2-3, the complete variable domain reads EAGVTQFPSHSVIEKGQTVTLRCDPISGHDNLYWYRRVMGKEIKFLLHFVKESKQDESGMPNNRFLAERTGGTYSTLKVQPAELEDSGVYFCASKGGLASADTQYFGPGTRLTVL.